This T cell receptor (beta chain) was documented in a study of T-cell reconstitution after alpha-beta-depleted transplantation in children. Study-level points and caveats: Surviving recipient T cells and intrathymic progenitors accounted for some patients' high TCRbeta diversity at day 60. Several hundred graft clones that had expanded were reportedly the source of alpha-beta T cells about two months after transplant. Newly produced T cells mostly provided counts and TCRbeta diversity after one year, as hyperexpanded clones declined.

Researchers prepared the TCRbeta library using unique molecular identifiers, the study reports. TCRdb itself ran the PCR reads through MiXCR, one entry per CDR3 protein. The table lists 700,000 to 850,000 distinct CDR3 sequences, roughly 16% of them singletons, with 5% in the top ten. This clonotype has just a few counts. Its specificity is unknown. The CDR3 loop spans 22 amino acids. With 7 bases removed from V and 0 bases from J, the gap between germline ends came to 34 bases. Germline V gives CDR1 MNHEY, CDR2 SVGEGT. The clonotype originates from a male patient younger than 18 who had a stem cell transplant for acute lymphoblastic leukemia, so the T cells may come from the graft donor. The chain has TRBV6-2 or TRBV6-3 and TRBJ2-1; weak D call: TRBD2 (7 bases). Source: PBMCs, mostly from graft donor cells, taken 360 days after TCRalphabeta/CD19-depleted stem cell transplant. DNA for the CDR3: TGTGCCAGCACTCTACCTCTTAGGGGGGGCGGAATCGAATCGAGCTCCTACAATGAGCAGTTCTTC. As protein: CASTLPLRGGGIESSSYNEQFF.